The present TCR beta chain was sequenced within a study of siplizumab effects on memory and regulatory T cells. Germline-derived CDR1 and CDR2 are SGHKS and YYEKEE (reference sequence). The CDR3 has 14 residues. V shed 3 bases and J shed 1 base, with 11 bases lying between them. The study, taken as a whole, reports: In the presence of siplizumab, alloreactive sequences traceable to unstimulated CD4+ memory cells were significantly reduced.

Sequencing used immunoSEQ multiplex PCR; TCRdb keeps in-frame clones, though not all of them. The table lists tens of thousands of clones, around 90% of them singletons. Turning to this clone: Its antigen is undetermined.

Material for sequencing was CD8+ T cells sorted from blood. The sequence came from a human donor in good health. This sequence joins TRBV5-5 and TRBJ2-7; possible D gene TRBD2, 6 bases. CDR3 DNA sequence: TGTGCCAGCAGCTCTGCCGGGACTTCCTACGAGCAGTACTTC. This gives the protein CASSSAGTSYEQYF.